These 5 T cell receptor beta chains came from one sample sequenced in a study of neoadjuvant nivolumab and ipilimumab in lung cancer. Only in-frame clones appear in the TCRdb table, and some are missing; sequencing was by immunoSEQ multiplex PCR. Among some 20,000 clones listed, 60% to 85% were seen once. The input for sequencing was tumor tissue, taken after neoadjuvant nivolumab, alone or with ipilimumab, at or shortly before surgery. The origin of the receptors is an adult with non-small cell lung cancer.

This clone was counted only a few times. The rearrangement uses TRBV9 and TRBJ2-3; D is uncertain. The germline CDR1 and CDR2 sequences are SGDLS and YYNGEE. The CDR3 runs to 15 residues. The V gene lost 0 bases and the J gene lost 3 bases, with 11 bases spanning the gap. CDR3: CASSVERPDTDTQYF. The CDR3 DNA reads TGTGCCAGCAGCGTAGAGCGACCAGATACAGATACGCAGTATTTT.

This clone appeared a single time. J is TRBJ2-7 and V is TRBV7-7, with 8 bases aligning to TRBD1. From germline, CDR1 is SSHAT and CDR2 FNYEAQ (reference sequence). The CDR3 is 16 residues long. V lost 4 bases and J lost 2; bases outside the gene matches: 10. CDR3 in DNA: TGTGCCAGCAGCTCCGGACCTCCGGGACAGGCCTACGAGCAGTACTTC. Amino acids: CASSSGPPGQAYEQYF.

The chain joins TRBV4-2 to TRBJ2-7; 12 bases are shared with TRBD2. This CDR3 is 14 amino acids long. Germline CDR1 reads LGHNA; CDR2 reads YNFKEQ. The V gene end was trimmed by 3 bases and the J gene end by 3 bases; junction bases not matched to a gene: 0. CDR3 nucleotide sequence: TGTGCCAGCAGCCAGGGACTAGCGGGCTACGAGCAGTACTTC. This sequence encodes CASSQGLAGYEQYF.

The rearrangement links TRBV4-2 to TRBJ1-2; unclear D gene. Germline assignment: CDR1 LGHNA and CDR2 YNFKEQ. V lost 0 bases and J 4 bases, leaving 9 bases between the germline ends. The CDR3 consists of 14 residues. As DNA, the CDR3 is TGTGCCAGCAGCCAAGATCTGCGGGCCTATGGCTACACCTTC. It codes for CASSQDLRAYGYTF.

In DNA, the CDR3 is TGTGCCAGCAGTCATGGAGGGCCCGATACGCAGTATTTT. Amino acids: CASSHGGPDTQYF. V usage is TRBV6-5 and J usage is TRBJ2-3, with D perhaps matching TRBD2 (6 bases). V gave up 5 bases and J gave up 6 bases, with 12 bases separating them. Germline CDR1 and CDR2: MNHEY and SVGAGI. The CDR3 covers 13 residues.